This T cell receptor beta chain emerged from a study of T cell clonotyping in hematopoietic cell transplantation. The study's findings and limits: Broader posttransplant TCR repertoire diversity was predicted by graft donor and pretransplant recipient Inverse Simpson Index values.

Trimming removed 11 bases from V and 2 bases from J; junction bases left unmatched: 6. This CDR3 contains 14 residues. Germline values: CDR1 ENHRY, CDR2 SYGVKD. Turning to this clone: Antigen specificity is unknown.

This table comes from immunoSEQ multiplex PCR, and its TCRdb copy is limited to in-frame clones, with some not included. The sample yields several thousand clones, 87% seen once. The receptor comes from a female patient in her 40s who had an allogeneic stem cell transplant from a related donor, so the T cells may come from the graft donor. Some clones in this sample may be carry-over from other donors' samples. This chain connects TRBV10-3 to TRBJ1-5; the match to TRBD1 covers 10 bases. Here the sequenced sample was peripheral blood mononuclear cells, taken 100 days after allogeneic stem cell transplant. Here the CDR3 reads CASGTGDGNQPQHF. CDR3 sequence (DNA): TGTGCCTCCGGGACAGGGGACGGCAATCAGCCCCAGCATTTT.